What follows describes a single T cell receptor (beta chain). The assay was immunoSEQ multiplex PCR, and TCRdb's table has in-frame clones only and misses some. The sample includes fewer than 45,000 clones, around 96% of them seen just once. The data are from a study of technical replicates of blood from a few donors. This CDR3 has 13 amino acids. Germline V lookup: CDR1 SGHRS, CDR2 YFSETQ. Deletions cut 1 base from V and 9 bases from J, with 11 bases between. This chain connects TRBV5-1 to TRBJ2-1; D unresolved. The TCR sequence derives from a human donor in good health. The sample was T cells isolated from PBMCs. CDR3 amino acids: CASSLRSLTEQFF. The DNA of the CDR3 is TGCGCCAGCAGCTTGCGAAGCCTTACTGAGCAGTTCTTC.